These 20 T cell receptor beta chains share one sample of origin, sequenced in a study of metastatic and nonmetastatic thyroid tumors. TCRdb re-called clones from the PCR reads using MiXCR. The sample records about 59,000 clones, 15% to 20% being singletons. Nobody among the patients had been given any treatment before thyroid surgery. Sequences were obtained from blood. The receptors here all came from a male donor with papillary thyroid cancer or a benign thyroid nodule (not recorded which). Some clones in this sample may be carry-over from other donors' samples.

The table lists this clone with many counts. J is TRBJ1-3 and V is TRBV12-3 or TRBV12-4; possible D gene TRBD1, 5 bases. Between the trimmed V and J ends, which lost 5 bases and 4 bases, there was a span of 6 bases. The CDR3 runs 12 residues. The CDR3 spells CASSPGGNTIYF. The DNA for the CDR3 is TGTGCCAGCAGTCCAGGGGGAAACACCATATATTTT.

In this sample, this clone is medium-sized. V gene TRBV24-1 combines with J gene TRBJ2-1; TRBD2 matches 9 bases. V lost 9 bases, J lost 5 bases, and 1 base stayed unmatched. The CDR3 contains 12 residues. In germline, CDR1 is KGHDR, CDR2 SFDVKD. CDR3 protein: CATAGGDNEQFF. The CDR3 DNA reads TGTGCCACCGCGGGGGGGGACAATGAGCAGTTCTTC.

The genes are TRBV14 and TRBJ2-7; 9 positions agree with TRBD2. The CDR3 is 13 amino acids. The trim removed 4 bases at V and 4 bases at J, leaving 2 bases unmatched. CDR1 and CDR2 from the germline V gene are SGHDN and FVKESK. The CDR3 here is CASSRSGRYEQYV. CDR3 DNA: TGTGCCAGCAGCCGGAGCGGGAGGTACGAGCAGTACGTC.

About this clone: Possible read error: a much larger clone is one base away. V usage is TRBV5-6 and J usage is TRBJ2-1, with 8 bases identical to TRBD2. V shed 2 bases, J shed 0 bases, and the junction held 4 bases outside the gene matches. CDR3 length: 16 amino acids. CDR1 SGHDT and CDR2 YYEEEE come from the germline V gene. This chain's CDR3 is CASSFYSGSSYNEQFF. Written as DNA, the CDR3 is TGTGCCAGCAGCTTTTACAGCGGGAGCTCCTACAATGAGCAGTTCTTC.

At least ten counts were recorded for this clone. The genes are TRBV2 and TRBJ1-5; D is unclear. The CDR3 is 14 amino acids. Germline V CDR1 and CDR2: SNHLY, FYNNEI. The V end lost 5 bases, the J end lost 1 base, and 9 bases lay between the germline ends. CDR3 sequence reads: CASSFRVSNQPQHF. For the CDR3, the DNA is TGTGCCAGCAGTTTCAGAGTCAGCAATCAGCCCCAGCATTTT.

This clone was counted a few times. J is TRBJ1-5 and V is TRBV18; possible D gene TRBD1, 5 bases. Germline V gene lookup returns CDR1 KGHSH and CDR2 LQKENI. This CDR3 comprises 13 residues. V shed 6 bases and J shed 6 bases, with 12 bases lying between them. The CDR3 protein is CASSLGGGQPQHF. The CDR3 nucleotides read TGTGCCAGCTCCCTGGGGGGTGGTCAGCCCCAGCATTTT.

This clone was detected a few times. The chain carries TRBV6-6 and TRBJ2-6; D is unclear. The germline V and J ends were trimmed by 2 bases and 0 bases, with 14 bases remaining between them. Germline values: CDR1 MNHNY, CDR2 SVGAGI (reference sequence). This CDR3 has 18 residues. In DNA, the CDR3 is TGTGCCAGCAGTTACGATCCAGTTGCGATCTCTGGGGCCAACGTCCTGACTTTC. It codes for CASSYDPVAISGANVLTF.

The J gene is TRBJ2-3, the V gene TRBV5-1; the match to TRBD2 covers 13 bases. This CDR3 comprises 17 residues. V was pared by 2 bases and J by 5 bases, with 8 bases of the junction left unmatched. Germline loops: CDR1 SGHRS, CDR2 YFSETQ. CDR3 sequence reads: CASSFQLAGGPGDTQYF. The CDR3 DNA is TGCGCCAGCAGCTTTCAACTAGCGGGGGGGCCGGGAGATACGCAGTATTTT.

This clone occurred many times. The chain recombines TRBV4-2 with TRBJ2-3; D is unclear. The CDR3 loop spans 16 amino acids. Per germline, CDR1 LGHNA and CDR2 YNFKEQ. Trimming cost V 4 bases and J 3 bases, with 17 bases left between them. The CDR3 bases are TGTGCCAGCAGCCCCCCCCCCCCCCTAGTGACAGATACGCAGTATTTT. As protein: CASSPPPPLVTDTQYF.

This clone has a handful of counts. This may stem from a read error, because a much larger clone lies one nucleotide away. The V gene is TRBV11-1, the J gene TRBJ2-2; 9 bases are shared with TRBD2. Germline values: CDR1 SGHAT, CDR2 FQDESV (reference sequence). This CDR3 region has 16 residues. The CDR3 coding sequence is TGTGCCAGCAGCCTTAGCGGGGGCCCGAACACCGGGGAGCTGCTTTTT. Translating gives CASSLSGGPNTGELLF.

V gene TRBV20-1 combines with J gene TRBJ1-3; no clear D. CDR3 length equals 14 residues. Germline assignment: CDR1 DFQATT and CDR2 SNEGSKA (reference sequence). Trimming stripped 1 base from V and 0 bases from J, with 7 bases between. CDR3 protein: CSARAGGSGNTIYF. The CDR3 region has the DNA TGCAGTGCTAGAGCCGGAGGCTCTGGAAACACCATATATTTT.

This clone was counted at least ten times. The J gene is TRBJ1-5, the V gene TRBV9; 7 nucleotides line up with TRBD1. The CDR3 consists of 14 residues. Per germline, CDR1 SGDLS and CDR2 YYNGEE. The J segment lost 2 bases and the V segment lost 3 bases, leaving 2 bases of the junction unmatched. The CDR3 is CASSGGTGNQPQHF. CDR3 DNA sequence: TGTGCCAGCAGCGGCGGGACAGGCAATCAGCCCCAGCATTTT. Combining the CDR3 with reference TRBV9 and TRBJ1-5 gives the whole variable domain DSGVTQTPKHLITATGQRVTLRCSPRSGDLSVYWYQQSLDQGLQFLIQYYNGEERAKGNILERFSAQQFPDLHSELNLSSLELGDSALYFCASSGGTGNQPQHFGDGTRLSIL.

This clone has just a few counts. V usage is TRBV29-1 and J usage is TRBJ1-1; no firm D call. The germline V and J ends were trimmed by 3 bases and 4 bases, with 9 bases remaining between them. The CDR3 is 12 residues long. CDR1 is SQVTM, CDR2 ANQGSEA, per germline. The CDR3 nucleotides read TGCAGCGTTGACGGCATGCGCACTGAAGCTTTCTTT. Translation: CSVDGMRTEAFF. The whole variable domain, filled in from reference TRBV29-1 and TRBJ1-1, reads SAVISQKPSRDICQRGTSLTIQCQVDSQVTMMFWYRQQPGQSLTLIATANQGSEATYESGFVIDKFPISRPNLTFSTLTVSNMSPEDSSIYLCSVDGMRTEAFFGQGTRLTVV.

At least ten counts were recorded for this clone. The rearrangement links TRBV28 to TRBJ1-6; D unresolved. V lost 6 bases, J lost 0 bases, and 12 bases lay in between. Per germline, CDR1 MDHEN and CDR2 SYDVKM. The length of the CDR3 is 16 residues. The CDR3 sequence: CASSPAGSSYNSPLHF. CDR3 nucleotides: TGTGCCAGCAGCCCCGCCGGGAGCTCCTATAATTCACCCCTCCACTTT.

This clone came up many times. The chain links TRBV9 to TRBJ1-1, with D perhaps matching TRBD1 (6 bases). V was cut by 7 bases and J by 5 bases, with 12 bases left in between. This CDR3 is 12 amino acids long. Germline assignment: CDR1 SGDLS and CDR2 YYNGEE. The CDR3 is CASQGPGTEAFF. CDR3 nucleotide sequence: TGTGCCAGCCAGGGGCCGGGGACTGAAGCTTTCTTT.

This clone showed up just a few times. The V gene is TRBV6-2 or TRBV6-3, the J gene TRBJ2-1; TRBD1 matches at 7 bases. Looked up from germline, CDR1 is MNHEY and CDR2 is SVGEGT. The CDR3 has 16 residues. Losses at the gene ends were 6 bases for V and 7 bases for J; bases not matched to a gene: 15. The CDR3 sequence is CASRRTGATSHNEQFF. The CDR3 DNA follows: TGTGCCAGCAGGAGAACAGGGGCCACCTCCCATAATGAGCAGTTCTTC.

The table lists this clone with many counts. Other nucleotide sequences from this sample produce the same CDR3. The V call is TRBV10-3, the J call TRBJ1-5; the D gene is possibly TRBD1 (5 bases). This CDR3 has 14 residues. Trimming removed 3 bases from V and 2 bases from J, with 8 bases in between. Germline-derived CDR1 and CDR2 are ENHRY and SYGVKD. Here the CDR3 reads CAISDGGGNQPQHF. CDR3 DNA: TGTGCCATCAGTGATGGGGGAGGCAATCAGCCCCAGCATTTT.

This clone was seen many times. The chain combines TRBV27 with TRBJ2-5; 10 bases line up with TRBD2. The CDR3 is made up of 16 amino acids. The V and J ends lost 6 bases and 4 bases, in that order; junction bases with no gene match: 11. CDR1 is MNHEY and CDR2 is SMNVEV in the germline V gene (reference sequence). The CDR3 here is CASSRSGTSGVETQYF. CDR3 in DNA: TGTGCCAGCAGCCGCTCCGGAACTAGCGGGGTAGAGACCCAGTACTTC.

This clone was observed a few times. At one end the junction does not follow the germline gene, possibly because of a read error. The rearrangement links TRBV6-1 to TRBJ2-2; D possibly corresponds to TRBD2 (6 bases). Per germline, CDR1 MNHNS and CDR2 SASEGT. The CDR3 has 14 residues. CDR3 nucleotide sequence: TGTGCCAGTAGTGAGGAGGGGTATGCCGGGGAGCTGTTTTTT. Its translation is CASSEEGYAGELFF.

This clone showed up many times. The chain's CDR3 is CSARASGSTDTQYF. The CDR3 region has the DNA TGCAGTGCTAGGGCTAGCGGGAGCACAGATACGCAGTATTTT. This chain uses TRBV20-1 with TRBJ2-3, with 8 bases lining up with TRBD2. CDR1 is DFQATT, CDR2 SNEGSKA, per germline (reference sequence). The J segment lost 0 bases and the V segment lost 3 bases, leaving 2 bases of the junction unmatched. This CDR3 is 14 amino acids long.